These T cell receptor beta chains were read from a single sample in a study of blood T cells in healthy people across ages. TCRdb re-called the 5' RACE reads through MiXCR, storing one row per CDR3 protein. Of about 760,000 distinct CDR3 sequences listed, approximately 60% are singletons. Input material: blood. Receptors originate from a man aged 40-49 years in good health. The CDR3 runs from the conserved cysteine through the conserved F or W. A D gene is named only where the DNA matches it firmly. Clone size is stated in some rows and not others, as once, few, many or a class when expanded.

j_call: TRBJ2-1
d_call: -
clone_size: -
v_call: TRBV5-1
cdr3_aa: CASSLEQEYNEQFF
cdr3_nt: TGCGCCAGCAGCTTGGAACAGGAATACAATGAGCAGTTCTTC

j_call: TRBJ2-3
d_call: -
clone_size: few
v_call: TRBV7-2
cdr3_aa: CASTFGGRTDTQYF
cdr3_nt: TGTGCCAGCACCTTTGGGGGACGCACAGATACGCAGTATTTT

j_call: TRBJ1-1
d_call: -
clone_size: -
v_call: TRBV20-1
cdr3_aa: CSVQVLPEAFF
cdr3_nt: TGCAGTGTTCAAGTTCTCCCTGAAGCTTTCTTT

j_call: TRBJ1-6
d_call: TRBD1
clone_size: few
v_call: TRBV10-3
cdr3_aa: CAICAGTDNSPLHF
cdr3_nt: TGTGCCATCTGTGCCGGGACAGATAATTCACCCCTCCACTTT

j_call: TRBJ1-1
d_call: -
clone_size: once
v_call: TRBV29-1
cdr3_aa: CSARTGEYTEAFF
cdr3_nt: TGCAGCGCACGGACGGGCGAGTACACTGAAGCTTTCTTT

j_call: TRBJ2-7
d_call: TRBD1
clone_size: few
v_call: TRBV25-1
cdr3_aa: CASSKTSGTVPYEQYF
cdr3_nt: TGTGCCAGCAGTAAGACCTCCGGGACAGTCCCTTACGAGCAGTACTTC

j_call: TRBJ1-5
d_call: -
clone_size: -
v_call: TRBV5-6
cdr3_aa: CASSVTQGLWPQHF
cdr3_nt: TGTGCCAGCAGCGTAACACAGGGACTCTGGCCCCAGCATTTT

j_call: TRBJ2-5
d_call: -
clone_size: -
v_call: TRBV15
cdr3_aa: CATSRAFARLYQETQYF
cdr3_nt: TGTGCCACCAGCAGAGCCTTCGCACGCTTGTACCAAGAGACCCAGTACTTC

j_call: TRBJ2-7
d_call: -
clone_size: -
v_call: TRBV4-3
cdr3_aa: CASSQSTPTYEQYF
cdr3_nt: TGCGCCAGCAGCCAATCGACCCCCACCTACGAGCAGTACTTC

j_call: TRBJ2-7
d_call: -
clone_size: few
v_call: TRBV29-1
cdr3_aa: CSAGTFYEQYF
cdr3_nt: TGCAGCGCCGGGACTTTCTACGAGCAGTACTTC

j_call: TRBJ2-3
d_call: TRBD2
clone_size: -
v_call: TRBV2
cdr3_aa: CASRLAGNTDTQYF
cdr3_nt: TGTGCCAGCCGACTAGCGGGAAACACAGATACGCAGTATTTT

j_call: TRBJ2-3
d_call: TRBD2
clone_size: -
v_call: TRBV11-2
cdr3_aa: CASRSTTSEITDTQYF
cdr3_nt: TGTGCCAGCAGGTCTACTACTAGCGAGATCACAGATACGCAGTATTTT

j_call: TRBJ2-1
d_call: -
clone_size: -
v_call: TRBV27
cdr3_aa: CASSGLGGEQFF
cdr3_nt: TGTGCCAGCAGCGGCCTCGGGGGAGAGCAGTTCTTC

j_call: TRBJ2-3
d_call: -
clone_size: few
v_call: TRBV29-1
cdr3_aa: CSVANSLGDTQYF
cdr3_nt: TGCAGCGTTGCGAACTCCCTAGGGGATACGCAGTATTTT

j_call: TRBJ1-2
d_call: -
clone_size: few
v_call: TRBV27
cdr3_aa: CASSTVQGHGYTF
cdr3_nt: TGTGCCAGCAGTACGGTGCAGGGGCATGGCTACACCTTC

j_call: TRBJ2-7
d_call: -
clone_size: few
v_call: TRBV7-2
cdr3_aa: CASSSRDGAYEQYF
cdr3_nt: TGTGCCAGCAGCTCCCGGGACGGAGCCTACGAGCAGTACTTC

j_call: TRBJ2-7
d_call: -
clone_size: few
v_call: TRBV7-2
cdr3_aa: CASSLDIRGYEQYF
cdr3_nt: TGTGCCAGCAGCTTAGATATCAGGGGATACGAGCAGTACTTC

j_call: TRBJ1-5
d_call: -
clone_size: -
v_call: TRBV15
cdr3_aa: CATSSSSAAQPQHF
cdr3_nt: TGTGCCACCAGCAGTTCGTCTGCGGCTCAGCCCCAGCATTTT

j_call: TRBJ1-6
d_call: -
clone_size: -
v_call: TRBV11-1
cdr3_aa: CASSLTQGRPLHF
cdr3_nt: TGTGCCAGCAGCTTAACCCAGGGACGGCCCCTCCACTTT

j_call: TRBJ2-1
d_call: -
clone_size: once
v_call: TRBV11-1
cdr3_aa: CASSLRDRYNEQFF
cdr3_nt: TGTGCCAGCAGCTTGAGGGACCGCTACAATGAGCAGTTCTTC

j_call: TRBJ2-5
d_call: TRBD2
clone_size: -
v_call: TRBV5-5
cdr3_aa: CASSPFRGDQETQYF
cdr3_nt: TGTGCCAGCAGCCCCTTCCGGGGGGACCAAGAGACCCAGTACTTC

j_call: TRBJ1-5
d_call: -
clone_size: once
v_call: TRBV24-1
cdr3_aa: CATSEDSNQPQHF
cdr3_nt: TGTGCCACCAGTGAGGACAGTAATCAGCCCCAGCATTTT

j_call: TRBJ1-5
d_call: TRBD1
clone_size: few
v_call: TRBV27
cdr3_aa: CASSLPITGEGGNQPQHF
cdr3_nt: TGTGCCAGCAGTTTACCAATCACAGGGGAGGGGGGCAATCAGCCCCAGCATTTT

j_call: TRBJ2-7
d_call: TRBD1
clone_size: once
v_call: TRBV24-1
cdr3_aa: CATGDSYEQYF
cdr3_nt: TGTGCCACCGGGGACAGCTACGAGCAGTACTTC